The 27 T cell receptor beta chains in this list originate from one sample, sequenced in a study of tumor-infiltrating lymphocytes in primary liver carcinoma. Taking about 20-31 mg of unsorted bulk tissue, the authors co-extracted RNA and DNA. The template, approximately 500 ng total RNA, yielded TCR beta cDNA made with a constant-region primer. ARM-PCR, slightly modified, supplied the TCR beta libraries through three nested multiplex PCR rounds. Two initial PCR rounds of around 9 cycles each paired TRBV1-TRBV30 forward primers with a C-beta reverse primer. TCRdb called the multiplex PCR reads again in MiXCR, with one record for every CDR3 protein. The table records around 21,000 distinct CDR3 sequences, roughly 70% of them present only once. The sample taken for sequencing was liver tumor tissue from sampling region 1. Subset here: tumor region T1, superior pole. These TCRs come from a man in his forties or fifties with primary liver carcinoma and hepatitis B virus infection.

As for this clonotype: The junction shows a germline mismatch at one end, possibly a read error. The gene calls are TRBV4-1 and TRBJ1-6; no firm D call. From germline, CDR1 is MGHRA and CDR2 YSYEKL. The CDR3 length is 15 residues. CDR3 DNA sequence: TGCGCCAGCAACCAAGTTCGGGTTCCGGATTCACCCCCCCACTTT. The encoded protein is CASNQVRVPDSPPHF.

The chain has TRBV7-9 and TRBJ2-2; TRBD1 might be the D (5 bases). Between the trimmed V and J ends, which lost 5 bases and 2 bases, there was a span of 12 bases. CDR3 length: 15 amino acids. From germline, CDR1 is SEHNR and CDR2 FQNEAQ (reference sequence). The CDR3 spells CASSPGQGNTGELFF. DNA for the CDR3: TGTGCCAGCAGCCCCGGGCAGGGTAACACCGGGGAGCTGTTTTTT.

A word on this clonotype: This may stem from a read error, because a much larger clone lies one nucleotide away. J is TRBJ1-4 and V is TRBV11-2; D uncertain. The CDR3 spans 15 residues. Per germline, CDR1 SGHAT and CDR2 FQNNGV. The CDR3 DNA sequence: TGTGTCAGCAAGACTCCAGGAGGAACAAATGAAAAACTGTTTTTT. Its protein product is CVSKTPGGTNEKLFF.

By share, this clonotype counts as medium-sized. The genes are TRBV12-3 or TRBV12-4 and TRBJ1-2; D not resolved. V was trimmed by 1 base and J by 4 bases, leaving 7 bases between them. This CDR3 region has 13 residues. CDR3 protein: CASSLVVGYGYTF. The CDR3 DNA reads TGTGCCAGCAGTTTAGTCGTCGGCTATGGCTACACCTTC.

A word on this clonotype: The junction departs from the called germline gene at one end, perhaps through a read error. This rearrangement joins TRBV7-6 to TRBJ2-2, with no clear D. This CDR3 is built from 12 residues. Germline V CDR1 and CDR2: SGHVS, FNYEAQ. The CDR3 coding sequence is TGTACCAGCAGCTTAGTATCTGGGGAGCTGTTTTTT. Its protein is CTSSLVSGELFF.

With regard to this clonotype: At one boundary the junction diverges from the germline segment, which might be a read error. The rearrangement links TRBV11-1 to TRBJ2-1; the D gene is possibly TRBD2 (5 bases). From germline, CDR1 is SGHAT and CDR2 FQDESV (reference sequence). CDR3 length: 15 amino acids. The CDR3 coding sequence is TGTGCCAACAGCTTAACCGGGATAACCTACAATGAACAGTTCTTC. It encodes CANSLTGITYNEQFF.

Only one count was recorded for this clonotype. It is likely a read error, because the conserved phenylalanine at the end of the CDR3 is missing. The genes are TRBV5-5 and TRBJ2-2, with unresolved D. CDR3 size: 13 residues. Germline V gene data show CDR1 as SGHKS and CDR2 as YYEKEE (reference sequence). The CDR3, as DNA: TGTACCAGCGTTATTAGGGACACCGGGGAGCTGTTTATT. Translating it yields CTSVIRDTGELFI.

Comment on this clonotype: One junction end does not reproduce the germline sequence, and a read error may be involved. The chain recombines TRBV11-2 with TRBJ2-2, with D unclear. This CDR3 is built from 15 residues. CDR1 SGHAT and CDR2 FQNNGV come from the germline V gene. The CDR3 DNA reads TGTGTCAGCAGCTTTAGGCAATCGAGCACAGGGGAGCTGTTTTTT. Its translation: CVSSFRQSSTGELFF.

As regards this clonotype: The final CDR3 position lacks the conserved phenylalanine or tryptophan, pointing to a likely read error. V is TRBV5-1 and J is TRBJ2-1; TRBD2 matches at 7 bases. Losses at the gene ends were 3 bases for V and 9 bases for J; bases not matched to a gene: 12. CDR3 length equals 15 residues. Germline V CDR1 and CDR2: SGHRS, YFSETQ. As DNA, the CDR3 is TGCGCCAGCAGCTCACGACTAGCTGGAGGAAGTGAGCAGTTCTTA. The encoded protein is CASSSRLAGGSEQFL.

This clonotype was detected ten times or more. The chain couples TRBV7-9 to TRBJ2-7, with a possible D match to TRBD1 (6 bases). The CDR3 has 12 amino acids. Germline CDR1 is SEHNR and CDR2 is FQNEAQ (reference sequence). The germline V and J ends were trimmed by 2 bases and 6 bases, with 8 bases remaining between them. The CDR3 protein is CASSLRGGEQYF. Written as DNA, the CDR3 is TGTGCCAGCAGCTTACGAGGGGGCGAGCAGTACTTC.

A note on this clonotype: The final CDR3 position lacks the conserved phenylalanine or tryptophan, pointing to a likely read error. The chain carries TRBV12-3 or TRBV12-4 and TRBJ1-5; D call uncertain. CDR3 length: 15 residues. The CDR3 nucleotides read TGTGCCAGTAGTTTTGGGCAAGGAAGCAATCAGCCTCAGCATTTA. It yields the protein CASSFGQGSNQPQHL.

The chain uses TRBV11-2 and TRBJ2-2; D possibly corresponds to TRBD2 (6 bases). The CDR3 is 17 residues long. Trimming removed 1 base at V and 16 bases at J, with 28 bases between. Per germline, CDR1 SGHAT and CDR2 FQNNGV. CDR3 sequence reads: CASSLALGGANAGVPFF. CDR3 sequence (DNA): TGTGCCAGCAGCTTAGCATTAGGAGGGGCGAACGCCGGGGTACCGTTTTTT.

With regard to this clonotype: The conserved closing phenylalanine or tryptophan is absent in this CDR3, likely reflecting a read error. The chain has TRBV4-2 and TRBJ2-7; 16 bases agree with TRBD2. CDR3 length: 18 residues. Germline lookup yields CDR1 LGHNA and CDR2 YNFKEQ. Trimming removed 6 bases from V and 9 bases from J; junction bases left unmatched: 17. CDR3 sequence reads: CASSGKPGLAGGSHVQYL. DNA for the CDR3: TGTGCCAGCAGTGGAAAACCGGGACTAGCGGGAGGGTCACACGTGCAGTACTTA.

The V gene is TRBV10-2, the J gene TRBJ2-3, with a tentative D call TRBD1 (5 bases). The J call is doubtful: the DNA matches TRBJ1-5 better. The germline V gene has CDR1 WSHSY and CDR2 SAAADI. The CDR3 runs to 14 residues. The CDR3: CASGDLKGTDMQHF. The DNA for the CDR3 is TGCGCCAGCGGGGACCTGAAGGGCACAGATATGCAGCATTTT.

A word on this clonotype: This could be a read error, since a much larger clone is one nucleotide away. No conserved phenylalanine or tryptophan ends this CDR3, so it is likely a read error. The CDR3 DNA is TGTGCCAGCAGGGGGACTGGCGCGGGAGCTGCTACCTACGAGCAGTACTCC. It yields the protein CASRGTGAGAATYEQYS. This sequence joins TRBV2 and TRBJ2-7; 7 bases are shared with TRBD2. The germline gives CDR1 SNHLY, CDR2 FYNNEI. The CDR3 is 17 amino acids. Losses at the gene ends were 6 bases for V and 2 bases for J; bases not matched to a gene: 16.

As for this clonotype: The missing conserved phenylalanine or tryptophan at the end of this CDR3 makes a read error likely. CDR3 nucleotide sequence: TGTACCAGCAGCTTAGCATTAGGAGGGGCGGACACCTGGGAGCTGTTTTCT. As protein: CTSSLALGGADTWELFS. The chain employs TRBV11-2 and TRBJ2-2; D might be TRBD2 (6 bases). This CDR3 has 17 amino acids. Germline CDR1 and CDR2: SGHAT and FQNNGV.

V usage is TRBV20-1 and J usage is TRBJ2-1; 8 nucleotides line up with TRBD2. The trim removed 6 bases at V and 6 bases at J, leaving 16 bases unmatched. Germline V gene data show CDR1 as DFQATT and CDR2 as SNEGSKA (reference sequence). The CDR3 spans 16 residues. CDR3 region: CSAGKTERESFNEQFF. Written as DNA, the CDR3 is TGCAGTGCGGGGAAGACGGAGCGGGAGTCTTTCAATGAGCAGTTCTTC.

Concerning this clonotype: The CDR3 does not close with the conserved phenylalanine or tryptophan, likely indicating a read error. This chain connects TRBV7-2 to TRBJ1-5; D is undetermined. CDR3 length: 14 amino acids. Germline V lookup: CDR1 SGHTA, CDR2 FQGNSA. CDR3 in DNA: TGTGCCAGCAGTCCAGAGGCCAGTAATCGGCCCCAGCATCTT. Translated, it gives CASSPEASNRPQHL.

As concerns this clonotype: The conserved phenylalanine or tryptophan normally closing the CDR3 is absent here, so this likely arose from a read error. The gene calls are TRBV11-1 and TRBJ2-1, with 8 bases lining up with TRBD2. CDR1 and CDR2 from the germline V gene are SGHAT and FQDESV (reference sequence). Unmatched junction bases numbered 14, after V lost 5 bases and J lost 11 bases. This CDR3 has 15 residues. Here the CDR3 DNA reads TGTGCCAGCAGCAAGAGACTAGCGAAACGGGGTAAGCAGTTCATC. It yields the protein CASSKRLAKRGKQFI.

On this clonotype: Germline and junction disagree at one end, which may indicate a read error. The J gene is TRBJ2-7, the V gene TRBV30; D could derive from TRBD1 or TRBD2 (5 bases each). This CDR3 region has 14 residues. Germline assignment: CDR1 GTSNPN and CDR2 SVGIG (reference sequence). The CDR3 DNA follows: TGTGCCTGGAGTCTACATCCGGGACCCTACGAGCATTACTTC. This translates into CAWSLHPGPYEHYF.

As DNA, the CDR3 is TGTGCCAGCAGCAAAGTTCGGGACAGGGGGCGGTTGGATACGCGGTATTTT. As protein: CASSKVRDRGRLDTRYF. The chain uses TRBV21-1 and TRBJ2-3; no DNA check was done on the table's D call, TRBD1. TRBV21-1 is a documented pseudogene. The CDR3 runs 17 residues.

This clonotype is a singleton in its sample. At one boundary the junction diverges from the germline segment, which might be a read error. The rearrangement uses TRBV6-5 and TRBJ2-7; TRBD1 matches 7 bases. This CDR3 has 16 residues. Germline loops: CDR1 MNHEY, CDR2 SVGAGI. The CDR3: CASRTGQAASFYELYF. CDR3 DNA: TGTGCCAGCAGGACTGGACAGGCAGCATCCTTTTACGAGCTGTACTTC.

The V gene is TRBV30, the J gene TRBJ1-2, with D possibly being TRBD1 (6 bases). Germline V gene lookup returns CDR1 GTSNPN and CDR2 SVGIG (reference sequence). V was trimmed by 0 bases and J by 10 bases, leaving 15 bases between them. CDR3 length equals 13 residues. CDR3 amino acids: CAWSVDGGGDYTF. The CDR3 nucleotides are TGTGCCTGGAGTGTCGATGGGGGCGGAGACTACACCTTC.

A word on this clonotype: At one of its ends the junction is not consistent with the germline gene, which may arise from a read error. The CDR3 is CTNTPSGAYNKQFF. In nucleotides, the CDR3 is TGTACCAACACCCCCAGCGGGGCCTACAATAAGCAGTTCTTC. This sequence joins TRBV11-2 and TRBJ2-1; TRBD2 aligns across 7 bases. Germline V lookup: CDR1 SGHAT, CDR2 FQNNGV. CDR3 size: 14 residues.

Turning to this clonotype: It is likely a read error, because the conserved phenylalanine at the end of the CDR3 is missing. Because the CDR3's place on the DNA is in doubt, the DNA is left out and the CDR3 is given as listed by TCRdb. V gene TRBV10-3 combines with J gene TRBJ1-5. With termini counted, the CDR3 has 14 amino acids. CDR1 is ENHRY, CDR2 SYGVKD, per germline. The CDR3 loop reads CAISEHEGDQPRHL.

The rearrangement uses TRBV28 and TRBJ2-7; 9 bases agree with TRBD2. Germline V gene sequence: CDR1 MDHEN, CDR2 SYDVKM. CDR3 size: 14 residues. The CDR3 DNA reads TGTGTCTGCAGTGCCCTAGCGGGGAACTACGAGCAGTACTTC. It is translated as CVCSALAGNYEQYF.

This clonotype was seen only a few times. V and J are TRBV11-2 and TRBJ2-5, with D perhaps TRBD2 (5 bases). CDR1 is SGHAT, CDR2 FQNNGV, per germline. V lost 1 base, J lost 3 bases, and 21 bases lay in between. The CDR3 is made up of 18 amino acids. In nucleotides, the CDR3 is TGTGCCAGCAGCTTAGCGAGGTTAGCACTGGGAGAAAAAGAGACCCAGTACTTC. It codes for CASSLARLALGEKETQYF.